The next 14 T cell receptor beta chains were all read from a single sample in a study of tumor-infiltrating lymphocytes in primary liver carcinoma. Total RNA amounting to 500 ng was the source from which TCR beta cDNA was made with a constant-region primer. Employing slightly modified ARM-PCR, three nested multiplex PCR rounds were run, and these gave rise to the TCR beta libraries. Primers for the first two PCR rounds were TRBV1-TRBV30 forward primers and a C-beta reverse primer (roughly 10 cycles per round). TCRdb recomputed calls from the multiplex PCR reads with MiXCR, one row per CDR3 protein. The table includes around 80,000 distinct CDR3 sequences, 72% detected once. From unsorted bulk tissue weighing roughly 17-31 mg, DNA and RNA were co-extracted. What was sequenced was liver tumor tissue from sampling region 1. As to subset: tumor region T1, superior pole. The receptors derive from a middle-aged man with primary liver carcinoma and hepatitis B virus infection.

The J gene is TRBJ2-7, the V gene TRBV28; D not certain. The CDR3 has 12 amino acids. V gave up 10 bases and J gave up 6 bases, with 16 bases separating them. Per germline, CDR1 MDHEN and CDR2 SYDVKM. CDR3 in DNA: TGTGCCACCAGCCTGATGTTCGGCGAGCAGTACTTC. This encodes CATSLMFGEQYF. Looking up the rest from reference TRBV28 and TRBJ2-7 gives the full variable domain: DVKVTQSSRYLVKRTGEKVFLECVQDMDHENMFWYRQDPGLGLRLIYFSYDVKMKEKGDIPEGYSVSREKKERFSLILESASTNQTSMYLCATSLMFGEQYFGPGTRLTVT.

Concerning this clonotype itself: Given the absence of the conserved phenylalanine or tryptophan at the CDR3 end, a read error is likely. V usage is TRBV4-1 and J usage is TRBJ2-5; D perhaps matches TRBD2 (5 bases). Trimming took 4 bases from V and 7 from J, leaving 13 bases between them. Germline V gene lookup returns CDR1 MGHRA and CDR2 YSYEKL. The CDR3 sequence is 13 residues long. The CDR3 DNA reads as TGCGCCAGCAGCCGAGCGGCCAGTGCGACCCAGTACTTA. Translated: CASSRAASATQYL.

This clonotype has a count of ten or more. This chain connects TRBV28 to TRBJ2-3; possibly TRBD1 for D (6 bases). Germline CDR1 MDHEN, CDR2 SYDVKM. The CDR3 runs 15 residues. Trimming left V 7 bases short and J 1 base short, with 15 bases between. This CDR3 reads CASIDRGWGTDTQYF. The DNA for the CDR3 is TGTGCCAGCATCGATAGGGGGTGGGGCACAGATACGCAGTATTTT.

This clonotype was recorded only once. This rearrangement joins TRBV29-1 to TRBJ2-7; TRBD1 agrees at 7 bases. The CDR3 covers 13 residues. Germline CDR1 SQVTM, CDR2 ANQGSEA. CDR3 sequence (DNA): TGCATCGGCAACAGGGGTGGACTGAACGAGCAGTACTTC. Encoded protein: CIGNRGGLNEQYF.

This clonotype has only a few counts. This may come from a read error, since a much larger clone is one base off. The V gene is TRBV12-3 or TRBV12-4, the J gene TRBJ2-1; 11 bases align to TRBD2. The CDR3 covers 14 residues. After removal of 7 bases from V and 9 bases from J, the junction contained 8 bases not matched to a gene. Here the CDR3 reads CASTTSGIMGEQFF. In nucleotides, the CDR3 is TGTGCCAGCACGACTAGCGGGATAATGGGTGAGCAGTTCTTC.

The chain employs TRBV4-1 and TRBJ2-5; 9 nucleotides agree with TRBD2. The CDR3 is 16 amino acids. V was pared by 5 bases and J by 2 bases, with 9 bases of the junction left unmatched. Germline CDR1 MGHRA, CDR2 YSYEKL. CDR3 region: CASSIRLAGAQETQYF. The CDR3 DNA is TGCGCCAGCAGCATAAGATTAGCGGGGGCACAAGAGACCCAGTACTTC.

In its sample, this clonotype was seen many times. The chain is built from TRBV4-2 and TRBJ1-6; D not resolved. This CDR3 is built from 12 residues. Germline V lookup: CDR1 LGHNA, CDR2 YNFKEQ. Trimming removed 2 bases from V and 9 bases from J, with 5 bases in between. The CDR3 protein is CASSQYGSPLHF. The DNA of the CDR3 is TGTGCCAGCAGCCAATACGGTTCACCCCTCCACTTT.

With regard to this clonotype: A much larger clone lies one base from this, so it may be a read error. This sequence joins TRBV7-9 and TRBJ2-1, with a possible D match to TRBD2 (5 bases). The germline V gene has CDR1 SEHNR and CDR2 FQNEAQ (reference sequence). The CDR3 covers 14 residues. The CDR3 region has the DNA TGTGCCAGGAGCTTAGGTCGAGGGAGCGATGAGCAGTTCTTC. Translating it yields CARSLGRGSDEQFF.

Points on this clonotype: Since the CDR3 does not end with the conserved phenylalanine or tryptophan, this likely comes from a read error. CDR3 nucleotide sequence: TGTGCTAGCAGCACGGACAGGGGCAATGAGCAGTTCATC. This translates into CASSTDRGNEQFI. This chain connects TRBV12-3 or TRBV12-4 to TRBJ2-1; 9 bases agree with TRBD1. The CDR3 extends over 13 amino acids.

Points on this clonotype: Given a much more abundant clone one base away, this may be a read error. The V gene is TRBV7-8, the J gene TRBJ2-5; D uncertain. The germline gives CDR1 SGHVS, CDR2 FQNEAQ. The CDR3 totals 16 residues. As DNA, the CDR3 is TGTGCCAACAGCTTCCATACCCCATGGGTATTGGAGACCCAGTACTTC. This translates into CANSFHTPWVLETQYF.

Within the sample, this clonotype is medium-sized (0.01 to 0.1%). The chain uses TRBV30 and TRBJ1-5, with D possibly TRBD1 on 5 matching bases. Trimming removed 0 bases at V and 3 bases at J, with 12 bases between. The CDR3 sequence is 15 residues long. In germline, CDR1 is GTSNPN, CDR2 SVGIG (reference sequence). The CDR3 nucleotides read TGTGCCTGGAGTGTAATGGGACGGCTCAATCAGCCCCAGCATTTT. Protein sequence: CAWSVMGRLNQPQHF.

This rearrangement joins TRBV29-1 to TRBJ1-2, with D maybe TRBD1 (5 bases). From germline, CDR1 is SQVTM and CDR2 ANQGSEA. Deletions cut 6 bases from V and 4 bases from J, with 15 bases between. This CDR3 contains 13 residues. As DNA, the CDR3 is TGCAGCGTCGAAATTGACAGTCTCTATGGCTACACCTTC. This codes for CSVEIDSLYGYTF. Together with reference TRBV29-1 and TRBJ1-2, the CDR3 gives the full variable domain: SAVISQKPSRDICQRGTSLTIQCQVDSQVTMMFWYRQQPGQSLTLIATANQGSEATYESGFVIDKFPISRPNLTFSTLTVSNMSPEDSSIYLCSVEIDSLYGYTFGSGTRLTVV.

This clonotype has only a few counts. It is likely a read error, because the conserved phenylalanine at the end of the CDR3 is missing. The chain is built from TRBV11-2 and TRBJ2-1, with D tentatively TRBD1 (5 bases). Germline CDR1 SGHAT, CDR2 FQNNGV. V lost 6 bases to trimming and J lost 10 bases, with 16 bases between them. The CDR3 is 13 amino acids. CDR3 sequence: CASRPRGRSEQFI. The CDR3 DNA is TGTGCCAGCAGGCCAAGGGGCCGGTCCGAGCAGTTCATC.

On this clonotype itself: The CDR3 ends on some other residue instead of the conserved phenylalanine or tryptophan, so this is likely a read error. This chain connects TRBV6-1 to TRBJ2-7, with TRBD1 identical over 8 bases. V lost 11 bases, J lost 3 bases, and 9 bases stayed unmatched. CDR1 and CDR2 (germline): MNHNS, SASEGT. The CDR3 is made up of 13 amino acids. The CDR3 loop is CAGNDRGLYEQYY. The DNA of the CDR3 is TGTGCCGGCAATGACAGGGGCCTCTACGAGCAGTACTAC.